This T cell receptor (beta chain) was observed in a study of low-dose radiotherapy and immunotherapy resistance in tumors. TRAV and TRBV primers primed cDNA for both TCRalpha and TCRbeta. Both a constant-region primer and a V-primer adapter served to amplify TCRs across roughly 20 PCR cycles. TCRdb analysed the reads with MiXCR anew, one entry per CDR3 protein. The table has more than 90,000 distinct CDR3 sequences, less than 25% seen once. Time point noted: after trial treatment. Sample treatment: LDRT plus nivolumab, ipilimumab, low-dose cyclophosphamide and aspirin (RACIN trial). The CDR3 has 13 residues. CDR1 and CDR2 (germline): SEHNR, FQNEAQ (reference sequence). Trimming stripped 4 bases from V and 4 bases from J, with 7 bases between. This clonotype was observed at least ten times.

The input for sequencing was PBMCs, taken after low-dose radiotherapy plus immunotherapy. This sequence originates from a male donor with prostate cancer. The J gene is TRBJ2-2, the V gene TRBV7-9; D not certain. CDR3 DNA: TGTGCCAGCAGCTCCGCCAGCACCGGGGAGCTGTTTTTT. Translating it yields CASSSASTGELFF.